The 16 T cell receptor gamma chains reported below all come from one sample, sequenced in a study of Vδ1+ human thymocytes. The antigens of these receptors remain unknown. Study-level results: Thymic TRG and TRD repertoires appeared highly polyclonal.

The template was reverse-transcribed extracted RNA. Multiplex PCR used pooled V-gene forward primers and a constant-region reverse primer to amplify CDR3s. TCRdb repeated clone calling on the multiplex PCR reads with CATT. The data contain 30,000 to 45,000 gamma-chain clones, around 20% of them seen just once; the ten biggest clones take up 1.9%. Source material: Vdelta1+ gamma-delta thymocytes from the thymus. Subset indicated: FACS-sorted CD3+ TCRalphabeta- TCRVdelta1+ TCRVdelta2- thymocytes. The receptors shown here come from a girl under three years old who had congenital heart surgery.

Details on this clone: Relative to the germline gene, one junction end is altered; a read error may explain this. The V call is TRGV2, the J call TRGJ1 or TRGJ2. This CDR3 has 14 residues. The V gene's germline CDR1 is EGSNGY and CDR2 YDSYNSKV. In DNA form, the CDR3 reads TGTACCACCTGGGACGGGCCGGTCTATTATAAGAAACTCTTT. This translates into CTTWDGPVYYKKLF.

This clone was found a few times. The V gene is TRGV8, the J gene TRGJ1 or TRGJ2. CDR3 length equals 11 residues. After removal of 5 bases from V and 5 bases from J, the junction contained 3 bases not matched to a gene. Germline CDR1 is VENAVY and CDR2 is YDSYNSRV. CDR3 nucleotide sequence: TGTGCCACCTGGGTCAATTATAAGAAACTCTTT. Translated, it gives CATWVNYKKLF.

This chain connects TRGV2 to TRGJP1. The junction had 4 bases not matched to a gene; V was cut back by 3 bases and J by 0 bases. Germline lookup yields CDR1 EGSNGY and CDR2 YDSYNSKV. The CDR3 covers 15 residues. The CDR3 sequence is CATWDYYTTGWFKIF. DNA for the CDR3: TGTGCCACCTGGGACTACTATACCACTGGTTGGTTCAAGATATTT.

In its sample, this clone is medium-sized. Other DNA variants within this sample encode the same CDR3. The chain has TRGV2 and TRGJ1 or TRGJ2. Germline V gene sequence: CDR1 EGSNGY, CDR2 YDSYNSKV. V was clipped by 1 base and J by 0 bases; unmatched bases: 3. This CDR3 spans 14 amino acids. DNA of the CDR3: TGTGCCACCTGGGACGGCCAGAATTATTATAAGAAACTCTTT. Amino acid sequence: CATWDGQNYYKKLF.

This clone has more than one count but fewer than ten. This rearrangement joins TRGV9 to TRGJ1 or TRGJ2. CDR1 is GITISATS, CDR2 ISYDGTV, per germline (reference sequence). The CDR3 consists of 13 residues. The ends lost 3 bases at V and 2 bases at J; junction bases unmatched: 4. The CDR3 DNA follows: TGTGCCTTGTGGGAGTCCTATTATTATAAGAAACTCTTT. Translation: CALWESYYYKKLF.

This clone was seen a handful of times. The chain couples TRGV4 to TRGJ1 or TRGJ2. With 4 bases clipped from V and 12 bases from J, the junction kept 12 bases outside the gene matches. There are 12 residues in the CDR3. Germline values: CDR1 EGSTGY, CDR2 YDSYTSSV. The DNA of the CDR3 is TGTGCCACCTGGGACGCTTACAAGGGGAAACTCTTT. Protein product: CATWDAYKGKLF.

V and J are TRGV9 and TRGJP2. CDR1 and CDR2 (germline): GITISATS, ISYDGTV (reference sequence). J was trimmed by 0 bases and V by 1 base; bases with no gene match: 8. The CDR3 is 17 amino acids. The CDR3 spells CALWEVPFHSSDWIKTF. CDR3 nucleotides: TGTGCCTTGTGGGAGGTACCTTTTCATAGTAGTGATTGGATCAAGACGTTT.

J is TRGJ1 or TRGJ2 and V is TRGV3. Germline V gives CDR1 VTNTFY, CDR2 YDVSTARD (reference sequence). V trimming: 0 bases; J trimming: 4 bases; junction bases outside the gene matches: 12. CDR3 length equals 16 residues. CDR3: CATWDRRPKIYYKKLF. CDR3 sequence (DNA): TGTGCCACCTGGGACAGGCGCCCCAAGATCTATTATAAGAAACTCTTT.

This clone was seen a few times. The J gene is TRGJ1 or TRGJ2, the V gene TRGV8. From germline, CDR1 is VENAVY and CDR2 YDSYNSRV. The junction had 7 bases not matched to a gene; V was cut back by 3 bases and J by 11 bases. The CDR3 loop spans 11 amino acids. The CDR3, as DNA: TGTGCCACCTGGGATGGAGGAGAGAAACTCTTT. This gives the protein CATWDGGEKLF.

By frequency in the sample, this clone is medium-sized. The same CDR3 is also encoded by other DNA sequences in this sample. The rearrangement uses TRGV9 and TRGJ1 or TRGJ2. Losses at the gene ends were 1 base for V and 4 bases for J; bases not matched to a gene: 1. In germline, CDR1 is GITISATS, CDR2 ISYDGTV (reference sequence). This CDR3 comprises 12 residues. CDR3: CALWEVYYKKLF. CDR3 nucleotides: TGTGCCTTGTGGGAGGTATATTATAAGAAACTCTTT.

This clone is medium-sized by share. A much more abundant neighbour one base away suggests this may be a read error. Other DNA sequences in the same sample also yield this CDR3. The J gene is TRGJ1 or TRGJ2, the V gene TRGV4. Germline V gene lookup returns CDR1 EGSTGY and CDR2 YDSYTSSV. The V segment lost 4 bases and the J segment 4 bases; nucleotides outside the gene matches: 1. The CDR3 runs to 11 residues. The DNA of the CDR3 is TGTGCCACCTGGGAATATTATAAGAAACTCTTT. Protein product: CATWEYYKKLF.

The chain has TRGV8 and TRGJ1 or TRGJ2. CDR1 VENAVY and CDR2 YDSYNSRV come from the germline V gene. CDR3 length: 16 residues. J was trimmed by 0 bases and V by 4 bases; bases with no gene match: 12. CDR3 coding DNA: TGTGCCACCTGGGAGAAGCTTTACCTGAATTATTATAAGAAACTCTTT. Its translation is CATWEKLYLNYYKKLF.

This clone was found a few times. The chain joins TRGV2 to TRGJ1 or TRGJ2. The CDR3 contains 13 residues. Germline V gene lookup returns CDR1 EGSNGY and CDR2 YDSYNSKV. J lost 6 bases, V lost 0 bases, and 5 bases had no gene match. The CDR3 is CATWDGALYKKLF. CDR3 coding DNA: TGTGCCACCTGGGACGGGGCCCTTTATAAGAAACTCTTT.

The rearrangement links TRGV8 to TRGJ1 or TRGJ2. V lost 1 base and J lost 6; bases outside the gene matches: 3. The length of the CDR3 is 12 residues. Germline values: CDR1 VENAVY, CDR2 YDSYNSRV. For the CDR3, the DNA is TGTGCCACCTGGGATAGTCGTTATAAGAAACTCTTT. Translated: CATWDSRYKKLF.

This clone was seen more than once but under ten times. This rearrangement joins TRGV3 to TRGJ1 or TRGJ2. The CDR3 extends over 12 amino acids. The ends lost 0 bases at V and 11 bases at J; junction bases unmatched: 7. The germline gives CDR1 VTNTFY, CDR2 YDVSTARD (reference sequence). The CDR3 sequence: CATWDRPKEKLF. The CDR3 DNA reads TGTGCCACCTGGGACAGGCCTAAGGAGAAACTCTTT.

This clone was seen a handful of times. The gene calls are TRGV9 and TRGJ1 or TRGJ2. V lost 0 bases and J lost 1; bases outside the gene matches: 6. From germline, CDR1 is GITISATS and CDR2 ISYDGTV (reference sequence). The CDR3 is 15 amino acids. The CDR3 spells CALWEVHLNYYKKLF. CDR3 sequence (DNA): TGTGCCTTGTGGGAGGTGCACCTTAATTATTATAAGAAACTCTTT.